This T cell receptor (beta chain) appears in the sequencing data of a study of metastatic and nonmetastatic thyroid tumors. Turning to the study itself: From malignant and benign thyroid patients, repertoires in blood and in tumor or nodule tissue were compared.

Under the authors' procedure: For papillary thyroid cancer, a distant-metastasis classifier was constructed from CDR3 differences observed across clinicopathological groups. With MiXCR, TCRdb called clones anew from the PCR reads. None of the V and J calls come from the authors' own analysis; TCRdb made them. The profile shows roughly 30,000 clones, around a quarter of them singletons. Findings of the study overall: Malignant tumors reportedly showed significantly higher TCR beta diversity than benign nodules in both blood and tumor.

Among the patients, none had received any treatment before thyroid surgery. The CDR3 sequence is 13 residues long. CDR1 is SGHRS and CDR2 is YFSETQ in the germline V gene. Trimming stripped 4 bases from V and 6 bases from J, with 11 bases between. Points on this clone: What it binds is not known.

The TCR originated in a female donor with papillary thyroid cancer or a benign thyroid nodule (not recorded which). Some clones in this sample may be carry-over from other donors' samples. V is TRBV5-1 and J is TRBJ2-1; D perhaps matches TRBD2 (5 bases). Sequenced input: blood. DNA for the CDR3: TGCGCCAGCAGCACCGACGGACTCAATGAGCAGTTCTTC. Its translation: CASSTDGLNEQFF.